These T cell receptor beta chains were read from a single sample in a study of cytotoxic CD8 clonotypes in ibrutinib-treated CLL. Clones were sequenced by immunoSEQ multiplex PCR, and TCRdb holds only the in-frame ones, with some missing. The sample consists of approximately 84,000 clones, around 83% of them appearing once. This specimen was PBMCs, taken before ibrutinib treatment. Receptors were obtained from a human donor with chronic lymphocytic leukemia. The CDR3 runs from the conserved cysteine through the conserved F or W. A D gene is named only where the DNA matches it firmly. The size of a clone is reported for some rows only, either as once, few or many, or as a class for expanded clones.

clone size | J gene | CDR3 length | D gene | V gene | CDR3 protein | CDR3 DNA
- | TRBJ1-3 | 12 | - | TRBV7-9 | CASSRTSNTIYF | TGTGCCAGCAGCCGGACCTCAAACACCATATATTTT
- | TRBJ2-3 | 13 | - | TRBV19 | CASTLTRLGTQYF | TGTGCCAGTACCTTGACCCGGCTTGGTACGCAGTATTTT
- | TRBJ2-7 | 14 | TRBD1 | TRBV6-5 | CASSRTGKVYEQYF | TGTGCCAGCAGTAGGACAGGGAAGGTATACGAGCAGTACTTC
- | TRBJ2-7 | 12 | TRBD1 | TRBV5-4 | CASSLDREEQYF | TGTGCCAGCAGCCTGGACAGGGAAGAGCAGTACTTC
- | TRBJ2-1 | 13 | - | TRBV6-5 | CASSPATINEQFF | TGTGCCAGCAGTCCCGCGACTATAAATGAGCAGTTCTTC
- | TRBJ1-5 | 15 | TRBD1 | TRBV28 | CASISQGGSNQPQHF | TGTGCCAGCATTTCACAGGGGGGAAGCAATCAGCCCCAGCATTTT
- | TRBJ1-2 | 13 | - | TRBV6-5 | CASTVGSNYGYTF | TGTGCCAGCACGGTGGGATCTAACTATGGCTACACCTTC
- | TRBJ1-4 | 15 | - | TRBV7-2 | CASSRHSATNEKLFF | TGTGCCAGCAGCAGACACAGTGCAACTAATGAAAAACTGTTTTTT
once | TRBJ2-3 | 12 | - | TRBV2 | CASSAGTDTQYF | TGTGCCAGCAGCGCCGGGACAGATACGCAGTATTTT
- | TRBJ1-4 | 16 | - | TRBV28 | CASSLKLQGANEKLFF | TGTGCCAGCAGTTTAAAGTTGCAGGGTGCTAATGAAAAACTGTTTTTT
- | TRBJ1-1 | 16 | - | TRBV5-6 | CASSLGHLAANTEAFF | TGTGCCAGCAGCTTGGGTCATCTGGCGGCGAACACTGAAGCTTTCTTT
- | TRBJ2-1 | 18 | TRBD2 | TRBV4-2 | CASSQDQVAGGPRDEQFF | TGTGCCAGCAGCCAAGATCAGGTAGCGGGAGGGCCCCGCGATGAGCAGTTCTTC
- | TRBJ2-1 | 17 | TRBD2 | TRBV5-4 | CASSLGGGDSSYNEQFF | TGTGCCAGCAGCTTAGGCGGGGGTGATAGCTCCTACAATGAGCAGTTCTTC
- | TRBJ2-7 | 17 | TRBD2 | TRBV7-2 | CASSPTRRAGRVFEQYF | TGTGCCAGCAGCCCAACAAGACGGGCAGGGAGGGTTTTCGAGCAGTACTTC
- | TRBJ2-7 | 15 | TRBD1 | TRBV19 | CASSISGTGIYEQYF | TGTGCCAGTAGTATTTCGGGGACAGGCATTTACGAGCAGTACTTC
- | TRBJ2-7 | 15 | TRBD2 | TRBV10-3 | CAISESLAGSYEQYF | TGTGCCATCAGTGAGTCACTAGCGGGATCCTACGAGCAGTACTTC
- | TRBJ2-2 | 16 | TRBD2 | TRBV6-6 | CASSLLAGGDTGELFF | TGTGCCAGCAGTCTGCTAGCGGGAGGGGACACCGGGGAGCTGTTTTTT
- | TRBJ2-7 | 17 | TRBD2 | TRBV14 | CASSQEERLADNTEQYF | TGTGCCAGCAGCCAAGAGGAGCGACTAGCGGATAATACGGAGCAGTACTTC